This is a list of T cell receptor beta chains from one sample in a study of identical twins' blood T cells. TCRdb used MiXCR to reprocess the 5' RACE reads, holding one entry per CDR3 protein. Of 300,000 to 450,000 distinct CDR3 sequences listed, approximately 30% are singletons. The material sequenced was PBMCs. Source of these receptors: a woman aged 18-55 years in good health. Both conserved end residues are part of each CDR3. Each record gives: clone size, D gene, V gene, J gene, CDR3 DNA, CDR3 protein. A D gene is named only where the DNA matches it firmly. Expanded clones get a size class; other rows say once, few or many, or leave the size out.

clone size: few
D gene: NA
V gene: TRBV18
J gene: TRBJ1-1
CDR3 DNA: TGTGCCAGCTCACCGGGGGAGTCCCAGGGTCGAACTGAAGCTTTCTTT
CDR3 protein: CASSPGESQGRTEAFF

clone size: NA
D gene: TRBD1
V gene: TRBV5-1
J gene: TRBJ1-1
CDR3 DNA: TGCGCCAGCAGCTCCACCCGATCCGGGACAGGGCTGAACACTGAAGCTTTCTTT
CDR3 protein: CASSSTRSGTGLNTEAFF

clone size: NA
D gene: NA
V gene: TRBV7-9
J gene: TRBJ1-1
CDR3 DNA: TGTGCCAGCAGCTTAATAGGGGGAACTGAAGCTTTCTTT
CDR3 protein: CASSLIGGTEAFF

clone size: many
D gene: NA
V gene: TRBV10-3
J gene: TRBJ1-5
CDR3 DNA: TGTGCCATCAGTGAATTAAAGTCTCAGCCGCCCCAGCATTTT
CDR3 protein: CAISELKSQPPQHF

clone size: few
D gene: TRBD2
V gene: TRBV4-2
J gene: TRBJ2-3
CDR3 DNA: TGTGCCAGCAGCCAAGTGTCGGGGGGGACAGATACGCAGTATTTT
CDR3 protein: CASSQVSGGTDTQYF

clone size: few
D gene: NA
V gene: TRBV25-1
J gene: TRBJ2-7
CDR3 DNA: TGTGCCAGCAGTGCACAATTCGGGAACTACGAGCAGTACTTC
CDR3 protein: CASSAQFGNYEQYF

clone size: NA
D gene: NA
V gene: TRBV6-1
J gene: TRBJ1-2
CDR3 DNA: TGTGCCAGCCCAAGGGCACAGAACTATGGCTACACCTTC
CDR3 protein: CASPRAQNYGYTF

clone size: NA
D gene: TRBD1
V gene: TRBV5-1
J gene: TRBJ1-2
CDR3 DNA: TGCGCCAGCAGCCTCGGACAGGGCGAGGTTGGCTACACCTTC
CDR3 protein: CASSLGQGEVGYTF

clone size: NA
D gene: NA
V gene: TRBV5-4
J gene: TRBJ2-5
CDR3 DNA: TGTGCCAGCAGCTTGGCCACCAGGGTTGGCGAGACCCAGTACTTC
CDR3 protein: CASSLATRVGETQYF

clone size: NA
D gene: NA
V gene: TRBV6-2/TRBV6-3
J gene: TRBJ1-1
CDR3 DNA: TGTGCCAGCAGTTACTCGATCGGGGCCCGACCTGAAGCTTTCTTT
CDR3 protein: CASSYSIGARPEAFF

clone size: few
D gene: NA
V gene: TRBV11-2
J gene: TRBJ2-2
CDR3 DNA: TGTGCCAGCAGGGGCTTTCTTGGGCGGACGAACACCGGGGAGCTGTTTTTT
CDR3 protein: CASRGFLGRTNTGELFF

clone size: many
D gene: NA
V gene: TRBV7-8
J gene: TRBJ2-1
CDR3 DNA: TGTGCCAGCAGCTTACCTGGAGGGAACAATGAGCAGTTCTTC
CDR3 protein: CASSLPGGNNEQFF

clone size: NA
D gene: NA
V gene: TRBV6-5
J gene: TRBJ1-2
CDR3 DNA: TGTGCCAGCAGTTACGGCGAGTTGGGAGGCTACACCTTC
CDR3 protein: CASSYGELGGYTF

clone size: many
D gene: NA
V gene: TRBV5-1
J gene: TRBJ1-5
CDR3 DNA: TGCGCCAGCGACCCTAGCAATCAGCCCCAGCATTTT
CDR3 protein: CASDPSNQPQHF

clone size: NA
D gene: NA
V gene: TRBV7-6
J gene: TRBJ1-1
CDR3 DNA: TGTGCCAGCAGCTTAGCGGGTGCCGGCCGATCTGAAGCTTTCTTT
CDR3 protein: CASSLAGAGRSEAFF

clone size: NA
D gene: NA
V gene: TRBV12-3/TRBV12-4
J gene: TRBJ1-1
CDR3 DNA: TGTGCCAGCAGACTTACCCCTGGGATCGAGACCTGGACTGAAGCTTTCTTT
CDR3 protein: CASRLTPGIETWTEAFF

clone size: few
D gene: TRBD2
V gene: TRBV5-6
J gene: TRBJ2-3
CDR3 DNA: TGTGCCAGCAGCTTGACTAGCGGGGGGGCCAGGCACCCAGATACGCAGTATTTT
CDR3 protein: CASSLTSGGARHPDTQYF

clone size: few
D gene: NA
V gene: TRBV21-1
J gene: TRBJ2-2
CDR3 DNA: TGTGCCAGCGGCGAGAGTTCCGGGACTAGTGGTTCCGGGGAGCTGTTTTTT
CDR3 protein: CASGESSGTSGSGELFF

clone size: NA
D gene: NA
V gene: TRBV18
J gene: TRBJ1-1
CDR3 DNA: TGTGCCAGCTCACCAAGCAGTGTCCCCTTTGAAGCTTTCTTT
CDR3 protein: CASSPSSVPFEAFF

clone size: NA
D gene: NA
V gene: TRBV6-2/TRBV6-3
J gene: TRBJ2-2
CDR3 DNA: TGTGCCAGCAGTCCCCGACGGGCAAACACCGGGGAGCTGTTTTTT
CDR3 protein: CASSPRRANTGELFF

clone size: once
D gene: NA
V gene: TRBV7-9
J gene: TRBJ2-5
CDR3 DNA: TGTGCCAGCAGCTTTAGAGTAGTGGAGACCCAGTACTTC
CDR3 protein: CASSFRVVETQYF

clone size: NA
D gene: NA
V gene: TRBV12-5
J gene: TRBJ1-4
CDR3 DNA: TGTGCTAGTGGGCAGGCCGGGACATCGGATGAAAAACTGTTTTTT
CDR3 protein: CASGQAGTSDEKLFF

clone size: NA
D gene: TRBD2
V gene: TRBV6-5
J gene: TRBJ2-5
CDR3 DNA: TGTGCCAGCGGTCCGGGGGGACAAGAGACCCAGTACTTC
CDR3 protein: CASGPGGQETQYF

clone size: NA
D gene: NA
V gene: TRBV20-1
J gene: TRBJ2-3
CDR3 DNA: TGCAGTGCTTGGGCCCCAGGGATCCCAGATACGCAGTATTTT
CDR3 protein: CSAWAPGIPDTQYF

clone size: NA
D gene: TRBD2
V gene: TRBV19
J gene: TRBJ2-1
CDR3 DNA: TGTGCCAGTAGGCCAGGACTAGCGACAGCCTACAATGAGCAGTTCTTC
CDR3 protein: CASRPGLATAYNEQFF

clone size: few
D gene: NA
V gene: TRBV5-1
J gene: TRBJ1-1
CDR3 DNA: TGCGCCAGCAGCGGTGACAGGAGCGCGACTGAAGCTTTCTTT
CDR3 protein: CASSGDRSATEAFF

clone size: NA
D gene: NA
V gene: TRBV18
J gene: TRBJ2-1
CDR3 DNA: TGTGCCAGCTCACCAGGGATGGAGCAGTTCTTC
CDR3 protein: CASSPGMEQFF